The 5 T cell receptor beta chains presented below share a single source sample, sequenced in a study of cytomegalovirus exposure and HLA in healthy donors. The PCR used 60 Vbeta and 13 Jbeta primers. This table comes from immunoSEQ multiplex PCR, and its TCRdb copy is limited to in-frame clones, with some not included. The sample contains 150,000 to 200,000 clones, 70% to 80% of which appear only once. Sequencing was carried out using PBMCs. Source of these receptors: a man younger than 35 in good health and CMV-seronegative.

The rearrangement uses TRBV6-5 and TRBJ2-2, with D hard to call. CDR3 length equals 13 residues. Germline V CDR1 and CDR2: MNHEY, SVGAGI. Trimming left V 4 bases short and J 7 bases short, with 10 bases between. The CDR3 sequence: CASSSSSRGELFF. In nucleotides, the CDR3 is TGTGCCAGCAGTTCCTCTAGTCGCGGGGAGCTGTTTTTT.

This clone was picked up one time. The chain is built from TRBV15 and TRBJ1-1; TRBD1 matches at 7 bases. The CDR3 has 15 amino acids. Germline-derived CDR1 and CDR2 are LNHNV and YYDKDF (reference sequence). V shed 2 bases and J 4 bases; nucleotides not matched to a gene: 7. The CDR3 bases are TGTGCCACCAGCAGACCCGTCCAGGGGGTCACTGAAGCTTTCTTT. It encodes CATSRPVQGVTEAFF.

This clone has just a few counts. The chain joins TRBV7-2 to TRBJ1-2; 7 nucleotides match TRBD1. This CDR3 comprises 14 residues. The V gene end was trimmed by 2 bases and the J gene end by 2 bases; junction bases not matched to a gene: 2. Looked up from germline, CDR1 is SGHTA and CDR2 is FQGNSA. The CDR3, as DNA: TGTGCCAGCAGCTTAACACAGGGGAACTATGGCTACACCTTC. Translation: CASSLTQGNYGYTF.

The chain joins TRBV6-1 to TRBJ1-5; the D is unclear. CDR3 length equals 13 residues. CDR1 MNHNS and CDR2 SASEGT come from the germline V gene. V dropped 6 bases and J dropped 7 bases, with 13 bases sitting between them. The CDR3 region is CASSIGGEQPQHF. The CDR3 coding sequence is TGTGCCAGCAGCATCGGCGGGGAACAGCCCCAGCATTTT.

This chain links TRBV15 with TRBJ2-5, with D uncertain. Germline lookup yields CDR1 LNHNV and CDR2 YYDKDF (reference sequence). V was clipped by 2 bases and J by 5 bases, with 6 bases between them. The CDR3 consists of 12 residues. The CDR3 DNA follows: TGTGCCACCAGCAGAAACGGGGAGACCCAGTACTTC. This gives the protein CATSRNGETQYF.